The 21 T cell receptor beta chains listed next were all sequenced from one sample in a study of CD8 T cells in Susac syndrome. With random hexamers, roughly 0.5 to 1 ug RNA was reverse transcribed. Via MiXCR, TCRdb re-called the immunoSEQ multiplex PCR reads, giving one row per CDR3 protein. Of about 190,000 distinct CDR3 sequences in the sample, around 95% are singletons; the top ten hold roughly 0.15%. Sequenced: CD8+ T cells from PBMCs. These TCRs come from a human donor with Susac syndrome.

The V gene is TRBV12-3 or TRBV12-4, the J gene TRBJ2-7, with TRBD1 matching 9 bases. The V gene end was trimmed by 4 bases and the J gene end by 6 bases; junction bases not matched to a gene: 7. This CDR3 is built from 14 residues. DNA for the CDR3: TGTGCCAGCAGTTCTCCGGGACAGGGTGCCGAGCAGTACTTC. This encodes CASSSPGQGAEQYF.

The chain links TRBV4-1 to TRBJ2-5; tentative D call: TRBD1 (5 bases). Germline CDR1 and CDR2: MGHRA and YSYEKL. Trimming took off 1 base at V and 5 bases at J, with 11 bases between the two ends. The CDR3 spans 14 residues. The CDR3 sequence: CASSQVDSMETQYF. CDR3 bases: TGCGCCAGCAGCCAAGTCGACAGTATGGAGACCCAGTACTTC.

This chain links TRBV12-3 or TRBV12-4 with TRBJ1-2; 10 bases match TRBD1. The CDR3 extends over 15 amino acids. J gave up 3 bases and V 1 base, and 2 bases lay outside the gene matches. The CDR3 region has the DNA TGTGCCAGCAGTTTAGGGGACAGGGGACACTATGGCTACACCTTC. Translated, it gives CASSLGDRGHYGYTF.

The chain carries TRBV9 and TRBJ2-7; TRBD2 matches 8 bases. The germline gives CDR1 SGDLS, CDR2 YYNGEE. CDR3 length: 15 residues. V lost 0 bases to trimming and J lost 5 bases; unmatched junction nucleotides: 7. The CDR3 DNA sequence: TGTGCCAGCAGCGTAGATGGCGGGGGGACCAACGAGCAGTACTTC. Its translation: CASSVDGGGTNEQYF.

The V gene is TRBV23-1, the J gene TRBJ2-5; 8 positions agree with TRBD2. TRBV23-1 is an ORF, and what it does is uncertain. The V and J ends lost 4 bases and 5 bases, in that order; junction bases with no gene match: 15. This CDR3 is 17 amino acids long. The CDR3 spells CASSPLISERGRETQYF. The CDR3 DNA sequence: TGCGCCAGCAGTCCCTTGATTTCTGAGCGGGGGAGGGAGACCCAGTACTTC.

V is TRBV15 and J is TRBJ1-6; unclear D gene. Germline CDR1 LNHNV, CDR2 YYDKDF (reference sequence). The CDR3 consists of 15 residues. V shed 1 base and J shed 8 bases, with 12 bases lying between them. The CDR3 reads CATSRGAGNHSPLHF. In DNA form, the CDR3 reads TGTGCCACCAGCAGAGGGGCAGGTAACCATTCACCCCTCCACTTT.

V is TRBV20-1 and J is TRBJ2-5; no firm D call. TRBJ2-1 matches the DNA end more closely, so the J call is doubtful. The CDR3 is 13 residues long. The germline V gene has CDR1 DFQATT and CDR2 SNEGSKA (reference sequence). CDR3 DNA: TGCAGTGCTAGACCCCCGACCCCGGAGACCCAGTTCTTC. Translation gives CSARPPTPETQFF.

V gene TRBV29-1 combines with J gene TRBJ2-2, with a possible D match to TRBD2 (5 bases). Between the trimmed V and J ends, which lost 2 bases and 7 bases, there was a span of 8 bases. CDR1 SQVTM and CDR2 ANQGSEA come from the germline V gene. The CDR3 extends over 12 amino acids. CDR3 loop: CSVELAYGELFF. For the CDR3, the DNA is TGCAGCGTTGAACTAGCTTACGGGGAGCTGTTTTTT.

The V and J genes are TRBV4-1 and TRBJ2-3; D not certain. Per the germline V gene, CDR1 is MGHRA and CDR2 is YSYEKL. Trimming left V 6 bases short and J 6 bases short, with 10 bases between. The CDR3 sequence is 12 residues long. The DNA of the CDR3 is TGCGCCAGCAGTACGGATGGCGATACGCAGTATTTT. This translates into CASSTDGDTQYF.

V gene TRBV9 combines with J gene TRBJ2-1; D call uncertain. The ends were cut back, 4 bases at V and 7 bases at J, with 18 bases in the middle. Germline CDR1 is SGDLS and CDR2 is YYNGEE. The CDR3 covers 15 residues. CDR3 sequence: CASSPRGPLENEQFF. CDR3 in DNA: TGTGCCAGCAGCCCTCGTGGGCCTTTGGAAAATGAGCAGTTCTTC.

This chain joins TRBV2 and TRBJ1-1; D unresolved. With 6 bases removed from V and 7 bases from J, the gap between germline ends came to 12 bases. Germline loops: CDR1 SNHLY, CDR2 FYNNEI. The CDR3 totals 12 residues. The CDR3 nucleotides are TGTGCCAGCAGAGAGACTGACGTTGAAGCTTTCTTT. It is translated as CASRETDVEAFF. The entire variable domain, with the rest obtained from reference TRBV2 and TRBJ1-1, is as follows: EPEVTQTPSHQVTQMGQEVILRCVPISNHLYFYWYRQILGQKVEFLVSFYNNEISEKSEIFDDQFSVERPDGSNFTLKIRSTKLEDSAMYFCASRETDVEAFFGQGTRLTVV.

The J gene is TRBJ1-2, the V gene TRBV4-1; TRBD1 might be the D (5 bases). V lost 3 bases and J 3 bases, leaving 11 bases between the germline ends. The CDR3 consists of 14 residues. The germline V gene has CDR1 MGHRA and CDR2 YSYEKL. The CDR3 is CASSQGVQDYGYTF. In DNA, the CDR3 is TGCGCCAGCAGCCAGGGGGTTCAAGACTATGGCTACACCTTC.

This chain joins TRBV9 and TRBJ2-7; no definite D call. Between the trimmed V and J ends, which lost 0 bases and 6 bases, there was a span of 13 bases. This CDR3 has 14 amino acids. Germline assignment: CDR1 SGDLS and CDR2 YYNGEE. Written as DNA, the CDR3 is TGTGCCAGCAGCGTAGCGGGCCGGTCCGGCGAGCAGTACTTC. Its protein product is CASSVAGRSGEQYF.

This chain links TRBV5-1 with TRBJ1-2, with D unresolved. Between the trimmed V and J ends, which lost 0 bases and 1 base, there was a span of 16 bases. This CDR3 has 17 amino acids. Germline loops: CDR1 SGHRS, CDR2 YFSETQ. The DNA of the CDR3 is TGCGCCAGCAGCTTGGCCGGCCGAGGCCGTGGTAACTATGGCTACACCTTC. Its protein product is CASSLAGRGRGNYGYTF.

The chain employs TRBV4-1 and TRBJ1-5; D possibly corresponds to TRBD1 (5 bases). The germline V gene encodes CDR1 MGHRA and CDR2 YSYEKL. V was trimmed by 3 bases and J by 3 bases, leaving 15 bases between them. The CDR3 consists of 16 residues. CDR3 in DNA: TGCGCCAGCAGCCATGATTGGGGGAATAACAATCAGCCCCAGCATTTT. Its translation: CASSHDWGNNNQPQHF.

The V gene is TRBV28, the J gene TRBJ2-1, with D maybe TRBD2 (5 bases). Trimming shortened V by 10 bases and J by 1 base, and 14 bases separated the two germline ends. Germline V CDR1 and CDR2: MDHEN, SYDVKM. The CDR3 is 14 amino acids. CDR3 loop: CAIGRSGSYNEQFF. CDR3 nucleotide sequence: TGTGCCATTGGCCGGTCGGGGTCCTACAATGAGCAGTTCTTC.

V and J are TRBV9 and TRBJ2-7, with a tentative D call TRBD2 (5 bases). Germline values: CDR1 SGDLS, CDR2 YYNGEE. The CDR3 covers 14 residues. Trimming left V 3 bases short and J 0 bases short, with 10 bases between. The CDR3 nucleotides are TGTGCCAGCAGCGGCGGAGGTAGCTCCTACGAGCAGTACTTC. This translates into CASSGGGSSYEQYF.

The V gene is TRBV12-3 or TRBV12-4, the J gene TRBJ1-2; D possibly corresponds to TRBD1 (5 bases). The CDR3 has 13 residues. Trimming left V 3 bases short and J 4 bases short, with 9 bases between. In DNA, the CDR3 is TGTGCCAGCAGTTTGGGGACCCCCTATGGCTACACCTTC. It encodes CASSLGTPYGYTF.

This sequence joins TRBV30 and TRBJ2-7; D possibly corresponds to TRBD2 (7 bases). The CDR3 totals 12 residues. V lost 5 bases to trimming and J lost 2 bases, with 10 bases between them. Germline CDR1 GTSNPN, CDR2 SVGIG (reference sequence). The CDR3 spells CAWAGAPYEQYF. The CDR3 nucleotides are TGTGCCTGGGCGGGGGCCCCCTACGAGCAGTACTTC.

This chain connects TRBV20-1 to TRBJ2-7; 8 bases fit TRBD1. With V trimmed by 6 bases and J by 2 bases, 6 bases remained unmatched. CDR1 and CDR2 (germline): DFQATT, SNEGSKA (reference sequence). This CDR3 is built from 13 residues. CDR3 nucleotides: TGCAGTGCCTACGGGACAGGTACCTACGAGCAGTACTTC. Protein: CSAYGTGTYEQYF.

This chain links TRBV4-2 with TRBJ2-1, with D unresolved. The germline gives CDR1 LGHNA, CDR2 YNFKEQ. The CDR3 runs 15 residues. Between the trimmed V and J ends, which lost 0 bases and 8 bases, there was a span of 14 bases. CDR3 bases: TGTGCCAGCAGCCAAGAGTCCCTTACCCCCCATGAGCAGTTCTTC. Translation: CASSQESLTPHEQFF.